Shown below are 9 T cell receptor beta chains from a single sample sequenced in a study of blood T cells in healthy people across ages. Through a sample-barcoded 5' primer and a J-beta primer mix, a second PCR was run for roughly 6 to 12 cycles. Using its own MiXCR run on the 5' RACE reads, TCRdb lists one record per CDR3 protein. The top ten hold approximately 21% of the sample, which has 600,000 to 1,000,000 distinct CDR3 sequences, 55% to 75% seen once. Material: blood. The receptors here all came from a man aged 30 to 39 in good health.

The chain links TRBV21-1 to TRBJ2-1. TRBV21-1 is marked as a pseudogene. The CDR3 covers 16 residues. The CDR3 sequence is CASSKVKGSSYNEQFF. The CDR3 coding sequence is TGTGCCAGCAGCAAAGTGAAGGGAAGCTCCTACAATGAGCAGTTCTTC.

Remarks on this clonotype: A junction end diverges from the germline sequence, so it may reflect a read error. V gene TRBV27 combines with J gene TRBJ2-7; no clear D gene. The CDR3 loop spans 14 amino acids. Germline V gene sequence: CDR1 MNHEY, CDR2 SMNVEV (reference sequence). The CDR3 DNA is TGTGCCAGCAGTTTGGTAAAGGGCCTATACGAGCGGTACTTC. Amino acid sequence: CASSLVKGLYERYF.

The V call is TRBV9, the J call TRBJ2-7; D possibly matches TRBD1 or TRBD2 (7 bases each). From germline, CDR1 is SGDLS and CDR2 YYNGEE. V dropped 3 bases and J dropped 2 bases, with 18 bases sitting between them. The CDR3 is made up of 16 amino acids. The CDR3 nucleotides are TGTGCCAGCAGCGCAGCGGGGACAGCCCCCCCCTACGAGCAGTACTTC. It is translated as CASSAAGTAPPYEQYF.

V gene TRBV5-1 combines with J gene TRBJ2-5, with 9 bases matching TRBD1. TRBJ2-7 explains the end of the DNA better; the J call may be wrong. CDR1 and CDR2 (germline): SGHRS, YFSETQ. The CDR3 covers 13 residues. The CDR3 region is CASRPGQGHEQYF. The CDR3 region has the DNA TGCGCCAGCAGACCGGGACAGGGCCACGAGCAGTACTTC.

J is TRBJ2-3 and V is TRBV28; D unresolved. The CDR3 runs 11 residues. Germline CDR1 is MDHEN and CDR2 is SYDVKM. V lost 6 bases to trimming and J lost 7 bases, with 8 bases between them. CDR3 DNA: TGTGCCAGCAGCTACCGCAATACGCAGTATTTT. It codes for CASSYRNTQYF.

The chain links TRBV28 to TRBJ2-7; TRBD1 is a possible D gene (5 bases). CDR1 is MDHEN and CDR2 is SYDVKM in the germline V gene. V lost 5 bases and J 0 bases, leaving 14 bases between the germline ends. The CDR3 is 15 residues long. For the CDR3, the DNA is TGTGCCAGCAGTCCCATATTTGACAGCTCCTACGAGCAGTACTTC. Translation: CASSPIFDSSYEQYF.

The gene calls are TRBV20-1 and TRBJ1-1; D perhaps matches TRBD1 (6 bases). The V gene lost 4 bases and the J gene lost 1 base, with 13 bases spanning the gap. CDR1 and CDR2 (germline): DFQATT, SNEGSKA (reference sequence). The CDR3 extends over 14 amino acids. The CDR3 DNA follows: TGCAGTGCTACCAGGGGAGGGGGGAACACTGAAGCTTTCTTT. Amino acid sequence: CSATRGGGNTEAFF.

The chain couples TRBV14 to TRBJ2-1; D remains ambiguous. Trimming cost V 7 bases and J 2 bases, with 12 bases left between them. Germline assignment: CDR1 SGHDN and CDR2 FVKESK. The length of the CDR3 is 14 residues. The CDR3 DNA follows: TGTGCCAGCAAGCCGGACCTCCCCTACAATGAGCAGTTCTTC. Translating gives CASKPDLPYNEQFF.

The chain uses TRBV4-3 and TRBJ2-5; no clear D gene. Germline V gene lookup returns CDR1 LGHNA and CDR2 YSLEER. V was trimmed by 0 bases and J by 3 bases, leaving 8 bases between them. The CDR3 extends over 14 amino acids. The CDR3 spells CASSQDLSKETQYF. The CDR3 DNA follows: TGCGCCAGCAGCCAAGATCTGAGCAAAGAGACCCAGTACTTC.